The 5 T cell receptor beta chains below were found in one sample sequenced in a study of T cell repertoires in cytomegalovirus infection. TCRdb itself ran the reads through MiXCR, one entry per CDR3 protein. The repertoire consists of roughly 920,000 distinct CDR3 sequences, with around 31% occurring once and the leading ten covering around 15%. These TCRs are of unknown antigen specificity. This specimen was cultured CD8+ T cells from PBMCs, taken from culture after CMV antigen stimulation. All receptors derive from a human donor in good health (CMV status not recorded). Some clones in this sample may be carry-over from other donors' samples.

In the case of this clonotype: One junction end disagrees with the germline gene, perhaps due to a read error. The CDR3 DNA reads as TGTGCCAACAGTGTCGACAGGGGGCGGAATGAGCAGTTCTTC. Protein sequence: CANSVDRGRNEQFF. The chain combines TRBV6-6 with TRBJ2-1; 10 nucleotides align to TRBD1. The CDR3 has 14 residues. Looked up from germline, CDR1 is MNHNY and CDR2 is SVGAGI (reference sequence).

This clonotype appeared a few times. The V call is TRBV10-3, the J call TRBJ2-7; TRBD1 matches at 7 bases. The CDR3 consists of 13 residues. J lost 6 bases, V lost 4 bases, and 6 bases had no gene match. Looked up from germline, CDR1 is ENHRY and CDR2 is SYGVKD. CDR3 protein: CAISGDSLGEQYV. The CDR3 DNA sequence: TGTGCCATCAGTGGGGACAGTTTAGGCGAGCAGTACGTC.

The rearrangement uses TRBV29-1 and TRBJ1-1; D unresolved. The CDR3 has 15 amino acids. The germline V gene has CDR1 SQVTM and CDR2 ANQGSEA. The germline V and J ends were trimmed by 3 bases and 5 bases, with 19 bases remaining between them. The CDR3 sequence is CSVDADGQQLTEAFF. As DNA, the CDR3 is TGCAGCGTTGACGCGGACGGTCAGCAACTAACTGAAGCTTTCTTT.

The chain uses TRBV6-1 and TRBJ1-2, with D uncertain. Trimming removed 2 bases from V and 5 bases from J, with 12 bases in between. Germline assignment: CDR1 MNHNS and CDR2 SASEGT. This CDR3 spans 14 amino acids. CDR3 nucleotide sequence: TGTGCCAGCAGTGAACAGCCGGTTTTTTATGGCTACACCTTC. It is translated as CASSEQPVFYGYTF.

The V gene is TRBV20-1, the J gene TRBJ2-3, with 7 bases lining up with TRBD2. This CDR3 contains 15 residues. V dropped 5 bases and J dropped 0; count of bases not matched to a gene: 8. Per germline, CDR1 DFQATT and CDR2 SNEGSKA (reference sequence). The DNA for the CDR3 is TGCAGTGCTGTAGCGGGTATTACTAGCACAGATACGCAGTATTTT. It specifies CSAVAGITSTDTQYF.